Shown below are 21 T cell receptor beta chains from a single sample sequenced in a study of blood T cell repertoires in COVID-19. Profiling relied on immunoSEQ multiplex PCR, and the TCRdb table lists in-frame clones only, not all of them. Of fewer than 200,000 clones listed, roughly 85% are singletons. Sequenced sample: peripheral blood. These receptors were obtained from a man aged 60 to 75 with active or convalescent COVID-19.

The genes are TRBV27 and TRBJ1-5; TRBD1 aligns across 7 bases. The CDR3 spans 15 residues. The junction had 6 bases not matched to a gene; V was cut back by 7 bases and J by 0 bases. Per the germline V gene, CDR1 is MNHEY and CDR2 is SMNVEV (reference sequence). CDR3 region: CASTRDRSSNQPQHF. CDR3 sequence (DNA): TGTGCCAGCACCCGGGACAGATCTAGCAATCAGCCCCAGCATTTT.

The CDR3 bases are TGTGCCAGCATCCCGACAAGGGCAGGGCACGGCTACACCTTC. Protein product: CASIPTRAGHGYTF. J is TRBJ1-2 and V is TRBV6-6; possibly TRBD1 for D (5 bases). Trimming removed 7 bases at V and 8 bases at J, with 20 bases between. This CDR3 spans 14 amino acids. CDR1 is MNHNY and CDR2 is SVGAGI in the germline V gene (reference sequence).

The rearrangement uses TRBV5-5 and TRBJ2-1; 8 nucleotides align to TRBD2. The length of the CDR3 is 15 residues. The V gene end was trimmed by 0 bases and the J gene end by 7 bases; junction bases not matched to a gene: 6. CDR1 and CDR2 from the germline V gene are SGHKS and YYEKEE (reference sequence). The CDR3: CASSLDTGGYNEQFF. CDR3 in DNA: TGTGCCAGCAGCTTGGACACGGGGGGGTATAATGAGCAGTTCTTC.

CDR3 amino acids: CAWSKSATNEKLFF. The CDR3 DNA is TGTGCCTGGAGTAAGAGTGCAACTAATGAAAAACTGTTTTTT. The gene calls are TRBV30 and TRBJ1-4; D is ambiguous. Germline CDR1 is GTSNPN and CDR2 is SVGIG (reference sequence). The CDR3 runs 14 residues. Trimming cost V 2 bases and J 0 bases, with 7 bases left between them.

CDR3 region: CASSGDRGTDTQYF. Here the CDR3 DNA reads TGCGCCAGCAGTGGGGACAGGGGGACAGATACGCAGTATTTT. This chain uses TRBV10-1 with TRBJ2-3; 11 bases are a match to TRBD1. CDR1 and CDR2 from the germline V gene are WNHNN and SYGVQD (reference sequence). V lost 4 bases, J lost 3 bases, and 0 bases stayed unmatched. This CDR3 has 14 residues.

This rearrangement joins TRBV5-6 to TRBJ1-1, with 8 bases lining up with TRBD1. Trimming removed 2 bases from V and 7 bases from J; junction bases left unmatched: 4. CDR3 length equals 13 residues. CDR1 and CDR2 (germline): SGHDT, YYEEEE. The CDR3 loop is CASSFGQGGEAFF. The DNA for the CDR3 is TGTGCCAGCAGCTTTGGACAGGGCGGTGAAGCTTTCTTT. Full variable domain (rest looked up from reference TRBV5-6 and TRBJ1-1): DAGVTQSPTHLIKTRGQQVTLRCSPKSGHDTVSWYQQALGQGPQFIFQYYEEEERQRGNFPDRFSGHQFPNYSSELNVNALLLGDSALYLCASSFGQGGEAFFGQGTRLTVV.

J is TRBJ1-2 and V is TRBV14, with TRBD1 as a possible D gene (6 bases). CDR1 and CDR2 (germline): SGHDN, FVKESK. V lost 0 bases to trimming and J lost 7 bases, with 15 bases between them. CDR3 length: 15 amino acids. Here the CDR3 reads CASSQDLQTGSGYTF. The CDR3 nucleotides read TGTGCCAGCAGCCAAGATTTACAGACAGGCAGTGGCTACACCTTC.

The V call is TRBV7-6, the J call TRBJ2-3, with 13 bases that match TRBD2. Unmatched junction bases numbered 20, after V lost 5 bases and J lost 9 bases. CDR1 and CDR2 from the germline V gene are SGHVS and FNYEAQ. The CDR3 extends over 19 amino acids. CDR3 sequence reads: CASSARLAGGPEMVGTQYF. The CDR3 DNA is TGTGCCAGCAGCGCTCGACTAGCGGGGGGCCCGGAGATGGTAGGGACGCAGTATTTT.

The chain carries TRBV9 and TRBJ1-2; perhaps TRBD1 as D (6 bases). From germline, CDR1 is SGDLS and CDR2 YYNGEE. V lost 7 bases and J lost 7, with 14 bases in between. CDR3 length: 12 amino acids. This CDR3 reads CASGGGLVGYTF. The CDR3 DNA follows: TGTGCCAGCGGCGGGGGGCTAGTTGGCTACACCTTC.

This chain uses TRBV29-1 with TRBJ1-1; D may be TRBD1 (5 bases). From germline, CDR1 is SQVTM and CDR2 ANQGSEA. Between the trimmed V and J ends, which lost 8 bases and 2 bases, there was a span of 15 bases. The CDR3 covers 13 residues. CDR3 residues: CSSSRVANTEAFF. The CDR3, as DNA: TGCAGCTCCTCCAGGGTGGCTAACACTGAAGCTTTCTTT.

The chain carries TRBV7-2 and TRBJ2-5; D remains unclear. This CDR3 region has 12 residues. Germline assignment: CDR1 SGHTA and CDR2 FQGNSA. Deletions cut 6 bases from V and 5 bases from J, with 10 bases between. The CDR3 DNA reads TGTGCCAGCAGTTTTAATCTGGAGACCCAGTACTTC. Translated, it gives CASSFNLETQYF.

This chain joins TRBV11-2 and TRBJ2-4; 7 bases agree with TRBD1. The CDR3 length is 16 residues. Germline-derived CDR1 and CDR2 are SGHAT and FQNNGV. The trim removed 5 bases at V and 5 bases at J, leaving 12 bases unmatched. The CDR3 DNA sequence: TGTGCCAGCAGCCGTGTAAGGGGGCTCCCTCAAAACATTCAGTACTTC. This translates into CASSRVRGLPQNIQYF.

V and J are TRBV6-6 and TRBJ2-2; a possible D gene is TRBD1 (5 bases). The CDR3 sequence is 13 residues long. Germline CDR1 and CDR2: MNHNY and SVGAGI (reference sequence). Trimming removed 6 bases at V and 3 bases at J, with 8 bases between. This CDR3 reads CASRKQDTGELFF. The CDR3 coding sequence is TGTGCCAGCAGGAAACAGGACACCGGGGAGCTGTTTTTT.

The chain links TRBV5-1 to TRBJ1-2, with 12 positions matching TRBD1. The CDR3 is 16 amino acids. The germline V gene encodes CDR1 SGHRS and CDR2 YFSETQ. The junction had 9 bases not matched to a gene; V was cut back by 4 bases and J by 5 bases. CDR3 amino acids: CASSQRDRGRFYGYTF. The DNA of the CDR3 is TGCGCCAGCAGCCAGAGGGACAGGGGGCGCTTTTATGGCTACACCTTC.

The chain links TRBV6-1 to TRBJ1-2; unclear D gene. The CDR3 has 14 amino acids. V lost 2 bases, J lost 4 bases, and 11 bases lay in between. Germline values: CDR1 MNHNS, CDR2 SASEGT. CDR3 loop: CASSETGSIYGYTF. The CDR3 DNA reads as TGTGCCAGCAGTGAAACCGGGTCCATCTATGGCTACACCTTC.

V and J are TRBV19 and TRBJ1-6; 7 bases map to TRBD1. Germline V gives CDR1 LNHDA, CDR2 SQIVND (reference sequence). The CDR3 is 15 amino acids. V lost 5 bases, J lost 2 bases, and 3 bases stayed unmatched. The CDR3: CASSFQGAYNSPLHF. The CDR3 DNA reads TGTGCCAGTAGTTTTCAGGGGGCCTATAATTCACCCCTCCACTTT.

The rearrangement uses TRBV24-1 and TRBJ2-2; D is perhaps TRBD2 (5 bases). This CDR3 is built from 12 residues. V dropped 7 bases and J dropped 6 bases, with 8 bases sitting between them. Per germline, CDR1 KGHDR and CDR2 SFDVKD. As DNA, the CDR3 is TGTGCCACCAGCTTCGGGGCCGGGGAGCTGTTTTTT. The encoded protein is CATSFGAGELFF.

The chain has TRBV28 and TRBJ1-2, with TRBD1 matching 7 bases. V was pared by 6 bases and J by 14 bases, with 15 bases of the junction left unmatched. CDR1 is MDHEN, CDR2 SYDVKM, per germline. CDR3 length equals 13 residues. DNA for the CDR3: TGTGCCAGCAGCATGGGCCTACAGGGGCTAGGTACCTTC. It encodes CASSMGLQGLGTF.

V usage is TRBV5-1 and J usage is TRBJ2-1; TRBD2 matches at 8 bases. The CDR3 extends over 15 amino acids. V lost 2 bases and J lost 7; bases outside the gene matches: 8. Germline loops: CDR1 SGHRS, CDR2 YFSETQ. CDR3 DNA sequence: TGCGCCAGCAGCTTCACCCCGGGGGGGGTAAATGAGCAGTTCTTC. As protein: CASSFTPGGVNEQFF. Full variable domain (outside the CDR3, taken from reference TRBV5-1 and TRBJ2-1): KAGVTQTPRYLIKTRGQQVTLSCSPISGHRSVSWYQQTPGQGLQFLFEYFSETQRNKGNFPGRFSGRQFSNSRSEMNVSTLELGDSALYLCASSFTPGGVNEQFFGPGTRLTVL.

The rearrangement joins TRBV18 to TRBJ1-6; 9 bases agree with TRBD1. Trimming removed 4 bases from V and 0 bases from J; junction bases left unmatched: 13. Germline V gene data show CDR1 as KGHSH and CDR2 as LQKENI. The CDR3 contains 20 residues. This CDR3 reads CASSRVNRGPKNSYNSPLHF. CDR3 nucleotide sequence: TGTGCCAGCTCACGCGTCAACAGGGGGCCAAAAAACTCCTATAATTCACCCCTCCACTTT. Full variable domain (missing parts from reference TRBV18 and TRBJ1-6): NAGVMQNPRHLVRRRGQEARLRCSPMKGHSHVYWYRQLPEEGLKFMVYLQKENIIDESGMPKERFSAEFPKEGPSILRIQQVVRGDSAAYFCASSRVNRGPKNSYNSPLHFGNGTRLTVT.

This chain joins TRBV15 and TRBJ1-2; D is perhaps TRBD1 (5 bases). The CDR3 loop spans 14 amino acids. Germline V gene lookup returns CDR1 LNHNV and CDR2 YYDKDF (reference sequence). V was clipped by 1 base and J by 6 bases, with 12 bases between them. The CDR3 DNA reads TGTGCCACCAGCAGAGTCGAGGGGAGGAATGGCTACACCTTC. Its translation is CATSRVEGRNGYTF.